This note documents a single T cell receptor beta chain sequence. These data originate in a study of blood T cell repertoires in COVID-19. The CDR3 contains 13 residues. V was clipped by 5 bases and J by 1 base, with 8 bases between them. CDR1 and CDR2 from the germline V gene are GTSNPN and SVGIG (reference sequence). Repertoires were generated with immunoSEQ multiplex PCR, while TCRdb's copy carries only in-frame clones and drops some. The sample lists about 200,000 clones, roughly nine tenths seen once, with about 2.2% in the top ten. The origin of this receptor is a woman aged 45-60 years with acute or convalescent COVID-19. Sequencing used peripheral blood. This chain joins TRBV30 and TRBJ2-2; D gene ambiguous. The CDR3 loop reads CAWGRQNTGELFF. The DNA of the CDR3 is TGTGCCTGGGGAAGACAGAACACCGGGGAGCTGTTTTTT.